These T cell receptor beta chains were read from a single sample in a study of follicular helper T cells after annual influenza vaccination. Clones were sequenced by immunoSEQ multiplex PCR, and TCRdb holds only the in-frame ones, with some missing. The table shows approximately 25,000 clones, with roughly 80% occurring only once. The sequencing here drew on CXCR5+ CD38- circulating T follicular helper cells from blood, taken on the day of influenza vaccination. The receptors here all came from an adult who received the influenza vaccine. The conserved cysteine and the conserved F or W are not part of the CDR3 here. Each record gives: CDR3 protein, CDR3 length, clone size, V gene, J gene. Clone size appears in some rows only: once, few, many, or a class for an expanded clone.

CDR3aa: ASSPGGAADTQY
len: 12
abundance: -
v_gene: TRBV18
j_gene: TRBJ2-3

CDR3aa: ASAPTGAMNTEAF
len: 13
abundance: -
v_gene: TRBV10-2
j_gene: TRBJ1-1

CDR3aa: ASSQDRSTEAF
len: 11
abundance: -
v_gene: TRBV6-5
j_gene: TRBJ1-1

CDR3aa: ASSPGAGAETQY
len: 12
abundance: -
v_gene: TRBV7-7
j_gene: TRBJ2-5

CDR3aa: ASSQDGGFGSPLH
len: 13
abundance: once
v_gene: TRBV14
j_gene: TRBJ1-6

CDR3aa: ASSWIGGEGNTIY
len: 13
abundance: -
v_gene: TRBV5-1
j_gene: TRBJ1-3

CDR3aa: ASRVGVRGEQY
len: 11
abundance: -
v_gene: TRBV2
j_gene: TRBJ2-7

CDR3aa: ASNMGQGAPVAF
len: 12
abundance: -
v_gene: TRBV2
j_gene: TRBJ1-1

CDR3aa: ASSQGDRGYRDEQY
len: 14
abundance: -
v_gene: TRBV4-1
j_gene: TRBJ2-7

CDR3aa: ASSPPEASYT
len: 10
abundance: -
v_gene: TRBV7-6
j_gene: TRBJ1-2

CDR3aa: ASSLSGWVSGRQETQY
len: 16
abundance: -
v_gene: TRBV27
j_gene: TRBJ2-5

CDR3aa: ASSSTGRRSGNQPQH
len: 15
abundance: -
v_gene: TRBV7-8
j_gene: TRBJ1-5

CDR3aa: ASSERAGSLEQF
len: 12
abundance: -
v_gene: TRBV6-1
j_gene: TRBJ2-1

CDR3aa: ASRTKSTGTPHEQY
len: 14
abundance: -
v_gene: TRBV2
j_gene: TRBJ2-7

CDR3aa: ASSQETQRNTEAF
len: 13
abundance: -
v_gene: TRBV4-2
j_gene: TRBJ1-1

CDR3aa: ASSFSRQGQETQY
len: 13
abundance: -
v_gene: TRBV28
j_gene: TRBJ2-5

CDR3aa: ASGVARTQY
len: 9
abundance: -
v_gene: TRBV28
j_gene: TRBJ2-5

CDR3aa: AWSLRDEQY
len: 9
abundance: -
v_gene: TRBV30
j_gene: TRBJ2-7

CDR3aa: ASTLWGGRPDTQY
len: 13
abundance: few
v_gene: TRBV6-5
j_gene: TRBJ2-3

CDR3aa: ASSLGQGRDSGNTIY
len: 15
abundance: once
v_gene: TRBV11-3
j_gene: TRBJ1-3

CDR3aa: ASSPRREDGYT
len: 11
abundance: -
v_gene: TRBV18
j_gene: TRBJ1-2

CDR3aa: ASSQSNAGEGETQY
len: 14
abundance: -
v_gene: TRBV4-1
j_gene: TRBJ2-5

CDR3aa: ASSGTGGREPQH
len: 12
abundance: -
v_gene: TRBV2
j_gene: TRBJ1-5

CDR3aa: ASSYRGRPTEAF
len: 12
abundance: -
v_gene: TRBV6-6
j_gene: TRBJ1-1

CDR3aa: ASSLPGLSQY
len: 10
abundance: -
v_gene: TRBV7-9
j_gene: TRBJ2-7

CDR3aa: ASSLSGQGAEKLF
len: 13
abundance: -
v_gene: TRBV11-2
j_gene: TRBJ1-4

CDR3aa: ASSMSSQDTQY
len: 11
abundance: -
v_gene: TRBV19
j_gene: TRBJ2-3

CDR3aa: AISGVGDRGNYGYT
len: 14
abundance: -
v_gene: TRBV10-3
j_gene: TRBJ1-2

CDR3aa: ASSRSGQHNEKLF
len: 13
abundance: -
v_gene: TRBV19
j_gene: TRBJ1-4

CDR3aa: ASRDPTSGDYEQY
len: 13
abundance: -
v_gene: TRBV6-1
j_gene: TRBJ2-7

CDR3aa: ASSQNRGIGPNEKLF
len: 15
abundance: few
v_gene: TRBV5-8
j_gene: TRBJ1-4

CDR3aa: ASSRQTNYGYT
len: 11
abundance: -
v_gene: TRBV19
j_gene: TRBJ1-2

CDR3aa: ASSVGTGYLDSPLH
len: 14
abundance: -
v_gene: TRBV2
j_gene: TRBJ1-6

CDR3aa: ASSPPYPRRDEQY
len: 13
abundance: -
v_gene: TRBV4-1
j_gene: TRBJ2-7

CDR3aa: ASSRDRGYNSPLH
len: 13
abundance: -
v_gene: TRBV5-1
j_gene: TRBJ1-6

CDR3aa: ASSLGGIATDTQY
len: 13
abundance: -
v_gene: TRBV11-3
j_gene: TRBJ2-3

CDR3aa: ASNRSNQPQH
len: 10
abundance: few
v_gene: TRBV19
j_gene: TRBJ1-5

CDR3aa: SVDRSYGYT
len: 9
abundance: few
v_gene: TRBV29-1
j_gene: TRBJ1-2

CDR3aa: ASSLELGRNQPQH
len: 13
abundance: once
v_gene: TRBV7-9
j_gene: TRBJ1-5

CDR3aa: ARSLMASSPYEQY
len: 13
abundance: few
v_gene: TRBV5-3
j_gene: TRBJ2-7

CDR3aa: ASSLEVRDKQY
len: 11
abundance: -
v_gene: TRBV7-8
j_gene: TRBJ2-7

CDR3aa: ASSVGGIRADTQY
len: 13
abundance: -
v_gene: TRBV9
j_gene: TRBJ2-3

CDR3aa: ASSSPGPNEQF
len: 11
abundance: -
v_gene: TRBV5-1
j_gene: TRBJ2-1

CDR3aa: ASSLETGGNEQF
len: 12
abundance: -
v_gene: TRBV5-1
j_gene: TRBJ2-1

CDR3aa: ASRVMAENTEAF
len: 12
abundance: once
v_gene: TRBV19
j_gene: TRBJ1-1

CDR3aa: ASSRRASGANTGELF
len: 15
abundance: -
v_gene: TRBV7-8
j_gene: TRBJ2-2

CDR3aa: AWSSQGGNSPLH
len: 12
abundance: -
v_gene: TRBV30
j_gene: TRBJ1-6